This T cell receptor (beta chain) was identified during a study of early T cells in non-severe SARS-CoV-2 infection. Background on the study: From unsorted whole blood, bulk RNA was sequenced, and the chains remained unpaired. Study conclusions and caveats: Missing private and CD4 specificities, VDJdb matching favored anti-spike CD8 responses.

The CDR3 is 13 residues long. Between the trimmed V and J ends, which lost 3 bases and 3 bases, there was a span of 10 bases. In germline, CDR1 is SQVTM, CDR2 ANQGSEA. On this clonotype: Its target is unknown.

Each cDNA molecule carried a unique molecular identifier. TCRdb reprocessed the 5' RACE reads with MiXCR, giving one entry per CDR3 protein. In the table there are around 56,000 distinct CDR3 sequences, about 13% of which are singletons. This sample comprised whole blood, obtained at baseline. The receptor was derived from an adult who was a healthcare worker with PCR-confirmed SARS-CoV-2 infection or an uninfected control (not recorded which). The J gene is TRBJ2-3, the V gene TRBV29-1; tentatively, D is TRBD1 (6 bases). The CDR3 spells CSVEETGTDTQYF. CDR3 coding DNA: TGCAGCGTTGAGGAAACAGGGACAGATACGCAGTATTTT.